This entry describes one T cell receptor beta chain. No antigen is known for it. Libraries for TCRalpha and TCRbeta carried sample barcodes and unique molecular identifiers via 5'RACE. TCRdb itself ran the 5' RACE reads through MiXCR, one entry per CDR3 protein. The data show approximately 89,000 distinct CDR3 sequences, 9.5% to 15% seen once. The data belong to a study of T-cell memory formation after mild COVID-19. Study-level findings and limits: Memory cells collected pre-infection included some clones that later responded, suggesting cross-reactive memory joined. Clones that contracted from day 15 to 85 were balanced CD4/CD8, while later expanders leaned CD4+.

In germline, CDR1 is MNHEY, CDR2 SMNVEV (reference sequence). V trimming: 5 bases; J trimming: 6 bases; junction bases outside the gene matches: 10. The CDR3 loop spans 15 amino acids. The gene calls are TRBV27 and TRBJ2-3; 8 nucleotides align to TRBD1. The sequence derives from a man aged 18 to 30 who had mild COVID-19 (a few samples of this study predate the infection). Cell type and time point are not known. The sequencing sample was made of PBMCs or a T cell subset sorted from them (not recorded which). The CDR3 is CASSPLDRAADTQYF. The CDR3, as DNA: TGTGCCAGCAGTCCACTGGACAGGGCAGCGGATACGCAGTATTTT.